The sequence of this TCR beta chain was determined in a study of blood T cell repertoires in COVID-19. For the study at large: COVID-19 samples from acute and convalescent phases originated in the United States, Italy and Spain. In each case, the material was cDNA or gDNA derived from T cells, B-cell-depleted T cells, or PBMCs.

Assay: immunoSEQ multiplex PCR; the TCRdb copy retains only in-frame clones and omits some. The table shows some 290,000 clones, with 85% to 90% occurring only once. V lost 1 base to trimming and J lost 1 base; unmatched junction nucleotides: 2. In germline, CDR1 is LNHDA, CDR2 SQIVND (reference sequence). This CDR3 is 16 amino acids long. Enrollment of patients from Seattle took place during active infection, with longitudinal follow-up. Source material: peripheral blood. The rearrangement joins TRBV19 to TRBJ2-2; TRBD2 matches at 8 bases. This clonotype was sampled from a woman aged 40 to 50 with COVID-19, enrolled during active disease. The CDR3 region is CASSIGLAGNTGELFF. DNA for the CDR3: TGTGCCAGTAGTATAGGGCTAGCGGGGAACACCGGGGAGCTGTTTTTT.